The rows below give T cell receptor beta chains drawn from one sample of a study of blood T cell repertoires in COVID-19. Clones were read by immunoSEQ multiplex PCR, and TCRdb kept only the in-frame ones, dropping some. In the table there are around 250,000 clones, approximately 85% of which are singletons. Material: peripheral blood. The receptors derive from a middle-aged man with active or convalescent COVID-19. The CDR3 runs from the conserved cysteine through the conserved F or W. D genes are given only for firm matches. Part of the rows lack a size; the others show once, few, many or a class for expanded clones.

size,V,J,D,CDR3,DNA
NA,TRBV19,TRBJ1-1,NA,CASSTSPDRRVAFF,TGTGCCAGTAGTACCAGCCCGGACAGAAGGGTAGCTTTCTTT
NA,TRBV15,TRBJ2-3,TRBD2,CATSRDRAGDLRADTQYF,TGTGCCACCAGCAGAGATAGGGCGGGAGACCTCCGGGCAGATACGCAGTATTTT
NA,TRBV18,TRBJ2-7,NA,CASSPKDKAEQYF,TGTGCCAGCTCACCCAAAGACAAGGCCGAGCAGTACTTC
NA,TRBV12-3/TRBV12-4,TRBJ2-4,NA,CASEGGAKNIQYF,TGTGCCAGCGAGGGGGGGGCCAAAAACATTCAGTACTTC
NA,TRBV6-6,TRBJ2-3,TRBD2,CASSRFSGTSGRARTDTQYF,TGTGCCAGCAGTAGATTTTCCGGGACTAGCGGGAGGGCCCGCACAGATACGCAGTATTTT
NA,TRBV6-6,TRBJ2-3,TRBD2,CASSLSLAGGPGDTQYF,TGTGCCAGCAGTCTATCACTAGCGGGAGGGCCGGGGGATACGCAGTATTTT
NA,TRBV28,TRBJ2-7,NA,CATIPPSGGRQYF,TGTGCCACTATACCCCCCAGCGGCGGGCGTCAGTACTTC
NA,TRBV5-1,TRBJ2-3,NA,CASSPTGTSTDTQYF,TGCGCCAGCAGTCCCACCGGGACTAGCACAGATACGCAGTATTTT
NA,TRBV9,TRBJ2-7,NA,CASSANSLASEQYF,TGTGCCAGCAGCGCGAATTCCCTAGCGTCCGAGCAGTACTTC
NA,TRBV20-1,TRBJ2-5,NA,CSARRGTQYF,TGCAGTGCTAGACGGGGGACCCAGTACTTC
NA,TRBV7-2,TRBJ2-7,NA,CASSLATGHEQYF,TGTGCCAGCAGCTTAGCAACGGGTCACGAGCAGTACTTC
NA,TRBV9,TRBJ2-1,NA,CASSGTSTSYNEQFF,TGTGCCAGCAGCGGGACTTCCACCTCCTACAATGAGCAGTTCTTC
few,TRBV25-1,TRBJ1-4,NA,CASSVRYATNEKLFF,TGTGCCAGCAGTGTCCGTTATGCAACTAATGAAAAACTGTTTTTT
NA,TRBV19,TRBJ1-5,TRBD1,CATRTGENQPQHF,TGTGCCACTAGGACAGGAGAAAATCAGCCCCAGCATTTT
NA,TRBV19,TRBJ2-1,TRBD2,CASSREGLHEQFF,TGTGCCAGTAGTAGGGAGGGGTTGCATGAGCAGTTCTTC
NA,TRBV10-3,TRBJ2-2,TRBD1,CAISVPGQGAIGELFF,TGTGCCATCAGTGTACCGGGACAGGGGGCGATCGGGGAGCTGTTTTTT
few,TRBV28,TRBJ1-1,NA,CAVREKTNTEAFF,TGTGCCGTCCGCGAAAAAACGAACACTGAAGCTTTCTTT
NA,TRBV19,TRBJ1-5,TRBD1,CASSSLHRGLEQPQHF,TGTGCCAGTAGTTCCTTACACAGGGGGCTCGAACAGCCCCAGCATTTT
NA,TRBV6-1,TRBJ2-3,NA,CASSLERGPQYF,TGTGCCAGCAGTTTGGAGAGAGGTCCGCAGTATTTT
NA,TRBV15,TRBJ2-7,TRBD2,CATSRSTSGGYEQYF,TGTGCCACCAGCAGGTCGACTAGCGGAGGCTACGAGCAGTACTTC
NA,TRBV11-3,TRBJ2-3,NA,CASSLDSDTQYF,TGTGCCAGCAGCCTGGACAGTGATACGCAGTATTTT
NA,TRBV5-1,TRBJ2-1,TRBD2,CASSLVAGGPYNEQFF,TGCGCCAGCAGCTTGGTAGCGGGAGGGCCCTACAATGAGCAGTTCTTC
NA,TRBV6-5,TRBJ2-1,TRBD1,CASSSHRGLYEQFF,TGTGCCAGCAGTTCCCACAGGGGGCTTTATGAGCAGTTCTTC
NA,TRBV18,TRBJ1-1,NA,CASSPYPLEATEAFF,TGTGCCAGCTCACCGTACCCTCTGGAGGCCACTGAAGCTTTCTTT
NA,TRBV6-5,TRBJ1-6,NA,CASSYSRQTNSPLHF,TGTGCCAGCAGTTACTCTAGACAGACAAATTCACCCCTCCACTTT
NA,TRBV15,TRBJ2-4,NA,CATSREAGHQYF,TGTGCCACCAGCAGAGAAGCGGGACACCAGTACTTC
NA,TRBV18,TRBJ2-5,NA,CASSPTRVGQETQYF,TGTGCCAGCTCACCCACGAGGGTGGGCCAAGAGACCCAGTACTTC
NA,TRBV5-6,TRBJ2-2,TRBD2,CASTHRPSGIGPGELFF,TGTGCCAGCACCCACCGGCCTAGCGGGATAGGTCCCGGGGAGCTGTTTTTT
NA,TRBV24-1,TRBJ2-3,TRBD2,CATSAGGRGTDTQYF,TGTGCCACCAGTGCGGGCGGGAGGGGCACAGATACGCAGTATTTT
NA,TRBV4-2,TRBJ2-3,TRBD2,CASSLGLAGGTDTQYF,TGTGCCAGCAGCCTAGGACTAGCGGGAGGGACAGATACGCAGTATTTT
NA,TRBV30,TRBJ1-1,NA,CAWSSAGWGNTEAFF,TGTGCCTGGAGTTCTGCAGGGTGGGGGAACACTGAAGCTTTCTTT
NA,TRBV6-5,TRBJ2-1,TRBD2,CASRGLAGTEQFF,TGTGCCAGCAGGGGGCTAGCGGGAACTGAGCAGTTCTTC
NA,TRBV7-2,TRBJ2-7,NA,CASSFSGSSYEQYF,TGTGCCAGCAGCTTTAGCGGCAGCTCCTACGAGCAGTACTTC
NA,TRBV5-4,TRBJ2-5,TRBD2,CASSLRLAGRETQYF,TGTGCCAGCAGCTTGCGGCTAGCGGGTAGGGAGACCCAGTACTTC
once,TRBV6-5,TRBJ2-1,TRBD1,CASSRDRLYNEQFF,TGTGCCAGCAGTAGGGACAGACTCTACAATGAGCAGTTCTTC
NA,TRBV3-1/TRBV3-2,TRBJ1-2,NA,CASSQASPSLFTF,TGTGCCAGCAGCCAAGCTTCACCTTCTCTATTCACCTTC
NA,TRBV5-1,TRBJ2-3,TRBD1,CASSRRGPGQGKEVYTQYF,TGCGCCAGCAGCAGGCGGGGCCCGGGACAGGGGAAGGAGGTATATACGCAGTATTTT
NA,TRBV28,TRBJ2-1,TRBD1,CASSVGTGAPNEQFF,TGTGCCAGCAGTGTAGGGACAGGGGCTCCTAATGAGCAGTTCTTC
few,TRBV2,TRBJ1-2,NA,CASSRLASVLYYTF,TGTGCCAGCAGCAGACTTGCGTCCGTCCTTTACTACACCTTC
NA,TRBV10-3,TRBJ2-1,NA,CAISETGLDYNEQFF,TGTGCCATCAGTGAAACAGGGCTAGATTACAATGAGCAGTTCTTC
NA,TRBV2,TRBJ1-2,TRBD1,CASVGDSQRGGYTF,TGTGCCAGCGTAGGGGACAGTCAACGTGGGGGCTACACCTTC
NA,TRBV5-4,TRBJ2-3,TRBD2,CASSVVAGGPKITYTQYF,TGTGCCAGCAGCGTGGTAGCGGGAGGGCCCAAAATCACATATACGCAGTATTTT
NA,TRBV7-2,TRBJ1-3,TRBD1,CASSVGTASRNTIYF,TGTGCCAGCAGCGTTGGGACAGCTAGTAGAAACACCATATATTTT
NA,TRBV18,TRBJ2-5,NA,CASSQGIQETQYF,TGTGCCAGCTCGCAGGGGATACAAGAGACCCAGTACTTC
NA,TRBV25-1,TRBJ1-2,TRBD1,CASSEGTGGRYGYTF,TGTGCCAGCAGTGAAGGAACAGGGGGACGATATGGCTACACCTTC
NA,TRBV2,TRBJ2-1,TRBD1,CASVLDRGLNEQFF,TGTGCCAGCGTGTTGGACAGGGGTCTCAATGAGCAGTTCTTC
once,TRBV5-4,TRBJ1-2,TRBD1,CASSAGQVPSYTF,TGTGCCAGCAGCGCCGGACAGGTGCCAAGCTACACCTTC
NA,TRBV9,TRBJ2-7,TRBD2,CASSPRSSGGYEQYF,TGTGCCAGCAGCCCGCGTTCTAGCGGGGGCTACGAGCAGTACTTC
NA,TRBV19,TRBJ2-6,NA,CASSPRANVLTF,TGTGCCAGTAGCCCCAGGGCCAACGTCCTGACTTTC
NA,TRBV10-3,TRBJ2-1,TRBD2,CAISEWTSGRAISPSYNEQFF,TGTGCCATCAGTGAATGGACTAGCGGGAGGGCCATCTCACCCTCCTACAATGAGCAGTTCTTC
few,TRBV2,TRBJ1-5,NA,CASRRGTSSNQPQHF,TGTGCCAGCAGAAGGGGCACATCGAGCAATCAGCCCCAGCATTTT
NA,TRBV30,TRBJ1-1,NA,CAWRAGSWTEAFF,TGTGCCTGGAGGGCAGGGTCGTGGACTGAAGCTTTCTTT
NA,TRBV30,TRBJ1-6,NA,CAWRSLGNSPLHF,TGTGCCTGGAGGTCCCTCGGGAATTCACCCCTCCACTTT
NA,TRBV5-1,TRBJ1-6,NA,CASSEDSFSPLHF,TGCGCCAGCAGCGAGGACAGCTTCTCACCCCTCCACTTT
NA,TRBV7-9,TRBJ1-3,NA,CASSDPGGGNTIYF,TGTGCCAGCAGCGACCCGGGGGGGGGAAACACCATATATTTT